Detailed here is one T cell receptor (beta chain). This clonotype was recorded at least ten times. No cognate antigen has been identified for it. No much larger clone is present one base from it, and per-base qualities are unavailable. CDR1 and CDR2 (MNHEY, SVGAGI) derive from the germline V gene. Reading from cysteine to phenylalanine, the CDR3 counts 14 amino acids. CDR3 DNA is the only sequence kept; it has 42 bases, read in frame from the first base. For this chain, trimming is 9 bases at the V end and 7 bases at the J end, and the number of junction bases without a gene match is 10. The sample originates from a study of T cells of healthy individuals (dated by TCRdb to the late 2010s). Preparation of the library involved 5' RACE. Sequencing took place on an Illumina MiSeq. TCRdb itself trimmed the public reads at Q25 with fastp, ran MiXCR and retained productive beta chains. Rows merge per CDR3 protein into single entries with the most common DNA and genes. For this sample there are about 82,000 distinct CDR3 sequences; about 4.8% appear just once. The top ten constitute 7.5% of the sample.

In this chain, TRBV6-5 is recombined with TRBJ1-2; 11 bases in the junction line up with TRBD1. This TCR was sampled from a female donor in good health. For the CDR3, the sequence is CASKRLDRGLGYTF. The DNA sequence is as follows: TGTGCCAGTAAAAGGCTGGACAGGGGGCTTGGCTACACCTTC.